A selection of T cell receptor beta chains follows, all from one sample in a study of shared T cell receptors in the human thymus. Data came from immunoSEQ multiplex PCR; TCRdb stores just in-frame clones and leaves some out. Here the sample spans 540,000 or so clones, around 78% being singletons. These records were also assigned to another study, of human thymus T cells.

The source material was thymocytes. These receptors originate from a boy in the first two years of life with a congenital heart defect. The CDR3 runs from the conserved cysteine through the conserved F or W. Each record gives: D gene, V gene, clone size, J gene, CDR3 length, CDR3 protein, CDR3 DNA. The D gene is left open where the match is weak. Rows give clone size only sometimes, using once, few, many, or a class for an expanded clone.

d_gene: TRBD1
v_gene: TRBV7-8
abundance: once
j_gene: TRBJ2-7
len: 18
CDR3aa: CASSFRTGTGAPSYEQYF
CDR3nt: TGTGCCAGCAGCTTCCGAACCGGGACAGGGGCCCCTTCCTACGAGCAGTACTTC

d_gene: TRBD2
v_gene: TRBV7-2
abundance: once
j_gene: TRBJ2-7
len: 16
CDR3aa: CASSLAVLAGAGEQYF
CDR3nt: TGTGCCAGCAGCTTAGCGGTATTAGCGGGAGCGGGAGAGCAGTACTTC

d_gene: -
v_gene: TRBV5-6
abundance: -
j_gene: TRBJ1-1
len: 15
CDR3aa: CASSVYRQLNTEAFF
CDR3nt: TGTGCCAGCAGCGTGTATAGACAGTTGAACACTGAAGCTTTCTTT

d_gene: -
v_gene: TRBV27
abundance: -
j_gene: TRBJ1-5
len: 14
CDR3aa: CASSGGGANQPQHF
CDR3nt: TGTGCCAGTTCGGGAGGGGGGGCGAATCAGCCCCAGCATTTT

d_gene: -
v_gene: TRBV4-3
abundance: few
j_gene: TRBJ1-2
len: 14
CDR3aa: CASSQDSGGRGYTF
CDR3nt: TGCGCCAGCAGCCAAGATTCGGGGGGAAGGGGCTACACCTTC

d_gene: -
v_gene: TRBV2
abundance: once
j_gene: TRBJ2-3
len: 13
CDR3aa: CANRTTSTDTQYF
CDR3nt: TGTGCCAACCGGACTACTAGCACAGATACGCAGTATTTT

d_gene: -
v_gene: TRBV4-3
abundance: -
j_gene: TRBJ1-2
len: 14
CDR3aa: CASSQEPRGKGYTF
CDR3nt: TGCGCCAGCAGCCAAGAGCCCCGCGGAAAGGGCTACACCTTC

d_gene: TRBD2
v_gene: TRBV4-3
abundance: -
j_gene: TRBJ2-7
len: 19
CDR3aa: CASSQEPGLAGVGVYEQYF
CDR3nt: TGCGCCAGCAGCCAGGAACCGGGACTAGCGGGAGTCGGCGTCTACGAGCAGTACTTC

d_gene: TRBD2
v_gene: TRBV14
abundance: few
j_gene: TRBJ2-7
len: 16
CDR3aa: CASSRDSGRSSYEQYF
CDR3nt: TGTGCCAGCAGCCGAGATAGCGGGAGGAGCTCCTACGAGCAGTACTTC

d_gene: TRBD1
v_gene: TRBV27
abundance: -
j_gene: TRBJ2-1
len: 15
CDR3aa: CASSPLGTGGHEQFF
CDR3nt: TGTGCCAGCAGCCCGTTGGGCACAGGGGGCCATGAGCAGTTCTTC

d_gene: -
v_gene: TRBV19
abundance: few
j_gene: TRBJ2-2
len: 15
CDR3aa: CASTERAYHTGELFF
CDR3nt: TGTGCCAGTACCGAGAGGGCCTACCACACCGGGGAGCTGTTTTTT

d_gene: -
v_gene: TRBV4-2
abundance: -
j_gene: TRBJ2-3
len: 20
CDR3aa: CASSQDRTKAAPLWTDTQYF
CDR3nt: TGTGCCAGCAGCCAAGACCGGACTAAGGCAGCCCCACTCTGGACAGATACGCAGTATTTT

d_gene: TRBD1
v_gene: TRBV7-2
abundance: -
j_gene: TRBJ2-7
len: 13
CDR3aa: CASSMDRVYEQYF
CDR3nt: TGTGCCAGCAGCATGGACAGGGTGTACGAGCAGTACTTC

d_gene: TRBD1
v_gene: TRBV4-3
abundance: few
j_gene: TRBJ1-5
len: 18
CDR3aa: CASSQNNLGQGKFQPQHF
CDR3nt: TGCGCCAGCAGCCAGAATAATTTGGGACAGGGGAAATTTCAGCCCCAGCATTTT

d_gene: -
v_gene: TRBV6-1
abundance: -
j_gene: TRBJ2-7
len: 15
CDR3aa: CASSEITGNSYEQYF
CDR3nt: TGTGCCAGCAGTGAAATAACAGGAAATTCCTACGAGCAGTACTTC

d_gene: -
v_gene: TRBV7-2
abundance: -
j_gene: TRBJ1-2
len: 14
CDR3aa: CASSRGEGFDGYTF
CDR3nt: TGTGCCAGCAGCCGCGGGGAGGGATTCGACGGCTACACCTTC

d_gene: TRBD2
v_gene: TRBV10-3
abundance: -
j_gene: TRBJ2-1
len: 21
CDR3aa: CAISEFRLAGGVRCTYNEQFF
CDR3nt: TGTGCCATCAGTGAGTTCCGACTAGCGGGAGGGGTCAGGTGCACCTACAATGAGCAGTTCTTC

d_gene: TRBD2
v_gene: TRBV25-1
abundance: -
j_gene: TRBJ2-5
len: 15
CDR3aa: CASSEFGTSKLTQYF
CDR3nt: TGTGCCAGCAGTGAATTTGGGACTAGTAAGCTGACCCAGTACTTC

d_gene: TRBD1
v_gene: TRBV19
abundance: -
j_gene: TRBJ2-5
len: 16
CDR3aa: CASTETGTGGVETQYF
CDR3nt: TGTGCCAGTACCGAGACCGGGACAGGGGGTGTAGAGACCCAGTACTTC

d_gene: TRBD2
v_gene: TRBV5-4
abundance: few
j_gene: TRBJ2-1
len: 17
CDR3aa: CASSSLAVGGGNNEQFF
CDR3nt: TGTGCCAGCAGCTCCCTAGCGGTGGGGGGAGGGAACAATGAGCAGTTCTTC

d_gene: TRBD1
v_gene: TRBV4-3
abundance: few
j_gene: TRBJ2-7
len: 14
CDR3aa: CASSQNGTGHEQYF
CDR3nt: TGCGCCAGCAGCCAGAACGGGACAGGGCACGAGCAGTACTTC

d_gene: -
v_gene: TRBV7-2
abundance: -
j_gene: TRBJ2-3
len: 16
CDR3aa: CASSPPISVLTDTQYF
CDR3nt: TGTGCCAGCAGCCCACCTATTTCGGTCCTCACAGATACGCAGTATTTT

d_gene: -
v_gene: TRBV7-2
abundance: -
j_gene: TRBJ1-1
len: 14
CDR3aa: CASSLGGSLAEAFF
CDR3nt: TGTGCCAGCAGCTTAGGGGGCAGCCTCGCTGAAGCTTTCTTT

d_gene: -
v_gene: TRBV18
abundance: few
j_gene: TRBJ2-1
len: 15
CDR3aa: CASSLIASPYNEQFF
CDR3nt: TGTGCCAGCTCACTTATAGCTTCCCCCTACAATGAGCAGTTCTTC

d_gene: TRBD1
v_gene: TRBV27
abundance: -
j_gene: TRBJ2-2
len: 16
CDR3aa: CASSFRDRGNTGELFF
CDR3nt: TGTGCCAGCAGTTTCAGGGACAGGGGGAACACCGGGGAGCTGTTTTTT

d_gene: TRBD2
v_gene: TRBV30
abundance: once
j_gene: TRBJ2-4
len: 17
CDR3aa: CASTPPTSGIGKNIQYF
CDR3nt: TGTGCCTCAACACCCCCCACTAGCGGGATAGGTAAAAACATTCAGTACTTC

d_gene: TRBD2
v_gene: TRBV5-6
abundance: once
j_gene: TRBJ2-1
len: 17
CDR3aa: CASTAGVQREGRDEQFF
CDR3nt: TGTGCCAGCACCGCGGGGGTCCAGCGGGAGGGCCGCGATGAGCAGTTCTTC

d_gene: TRBD2
v_gene: TRBV11-2
abundance: -
j_gene: TRBJ2-3
len: 18
CDR3aa: CASSLNLLAGTSHDTQYF
CDR3nt: TGTGCCAGCAGCTTAAACCTGCTAGCGGGTACTTCACACGATACGCAGTATTTT

d_gene: -
v_gene: TRBV28
abundance: -
j_gene: TRBJ1-5
len: 15
CDR3aa: CASSLGGGRNQPQHF
CDR3nt: TGTGCCAGCAGTTTAGGGGGGGGGCGCAATCAGCCCCAGCATTTT

d_gene: TRBD2
v_gene: TRBV30
abundance: -
j_gene: TRBJ2-3
len: 20
CDR3aa: CAWRGDRTSGRTGSTDTQYF
CDR3nt: TGTGCCTGGAGGGGGGACAGGACTAGCGGGAGGACGGGGAGCACAGATACGCAGTATTTT

d_gene: TRBD2
v_gene: TRBV27
abundance: -
j_gene: TRBJ2-1
len: 16
CDR3aa: CASSSEREGSYNEQFF
CDR3nt: TGTGCCAGCAGTTCCGAGCGGGAGGGATCCTACAATGAGCAGTTCTTC

d_gene: TRBD2
v_gene: TRBV7-3
abundance: -
j_gene: TRBJ2-1
len: 20
CDR3aa: CASSLGAGIAGGQEYNEQFF
CDR3nt: TGTGCCAGCAGCTTAGGGGCGGGAATAGCGGGAGGGCAAGAGTACAATGAGCAGTTCTTC

d_gene: -
v_gene: TRBV20-1
abundance: once
j_gene: TRBJ2-5
len: 9
CDR3aa: CSARRAQYF
CDR3nt: TGCAGTGCGCGCCGGGCCCAGTACTTC

d_gene: -
v_gene: TRBV7-2
abundance: -
j_gene: TRBJ2-7
len: 16
CDR3aa: CASSPYLGRDWGEQYF
CDR3nt: TGTGCCAGCAGCCCCTACCTTGGGCGGGACTGGGGGGAGCAGTACTTC

d_gene: TRBD2
v_gene: TRBV4-1
abundance: -
j_gene: TRBJ2-1
len: 22
CDR3aa: CASSQEGSRGTSGRSSYNEQFF
CDR3nt: TGCGCCAGCAGCCAAGAAGGGAGTAGGGGGACTAGCGGAAGGAGCTCCTACAATGAGCAGTTCTTC

d_gene: TRBD1
v_gene: TRBV5-6
abundance: -
j_gene: TRBJ1-5
len: 14
CDR3aa: CASSFDRVNQPQHF
CDR3nt: TGTGCCAGCAGCTTCGACAGGGTCAATCAGCCCCAGCATTTT

d_gene: TRBD1
v_gene: TRBV5-6
abundance: -
j_gene: TRBJ1-1
len: 16
CDR3aa: CASSLGQGARYTEAFF
CDR3nt: TGTGCCAGCAGCTTGGGGCAGGGGGCGCGCTACACTGAAGCTTTCTTT

d_gene: -
v_gene: TRBV6-1
abundance: -
j_gene: TRBJ1-4
len: 13
CDR3aa: CASSPTTNEKLFF
CDR3nt: TGTGCCAGCAGTCCCACAACTAATGAAAAACTGTTTTTT

d_gene: TRBD1
v_gene: TRBV7-2
abundance: -
j_gene: TRBJ2-5
len: 14
CDR3aa: CASSLQGAQETQYF
CDR3nt: TGTGCCAGCAGCTTACAGGGGGCGCAGGAGACCCAGTACTTC

d_gene: TRBD2
v_gene: TRBV10-3
abundance: -
j_gene: TRBJ2-3
len: 17
CDR3aa: CAISEPRGAGVLDTQYF
CDR3nt: TGTGCCATCAGTGAGCCCCGTGGAGCGGGAGTTTTAGATACGCAGTATTTT

d_gene: -
v_gene: TRBV5-6
abundance: once
j_gene: TRBJ2-3
len: 16
CDR3aa: CASSPTGPQGPDTQYF
CDR3nt: TGTGCCAGCAGCCCTACCGGGCCTCAGGGGCCAGATACGCAGTATTTT

d_gene: TRBD2
v_gene: TRBV4-3
abundance: -
j_gene: TRBJ2-7
len: 19
CDR3aa: CASSQVGGLAGSHSYEQYF
CDR3nt: TGCGCCAGCAGCCAAGTTGGGGGACTAGCGGGATCACACTCCTACGAGCAGTACTTC

d_gene: TRBD1
v_gene: TRBV4-1
abundance: -
j_gene: TRBJ1-5
len: 19
CDR3aa: CASSPRSGQGQYSNQPQHF
CDR3nt: TGCGCCAGCAGCCCAAGGTCGGGACAGGGACAGTATAGCAATCAGCCCCAGCATTTT

d_gene: -
v_gene: TRBV5-6
abundance: -
j_gene: TRBJ2-1
len: 15
CDR3aa: CASSLKTTASNEQFF
CDR3nt: TGTGCCAGCAGCTTGAAGACTACGGCCAGCAATGAGCAGTTCTTC

d_gene: -
v_gene: TRBV28
abundance: -
j_gene: TRBJ2-7
len: 17
CDR3aa: CASGLRAGIYHSYEQYF
CDR3nt: TGTGCCAGCGGCCTCCGGGCAGGGATTTACCATTCCTACGAGCAGTACTTC

d_gene: -
v_gene: TRBV11-2
abundance: -
j_gene: TRBJ1-5
len: 14
CDR3aa: CASSSTYSNQPQHF
CDR3nt: TGTGCCAGCAGCTCCACCTATAGCAATCAGCCCCAGCATTTT

d_gene: -
v_gene: TRBV2
abundance: -
j_gene: TRBJ1-1
len: 16
CDR3aa: CASILGIRGRNTEAFF
CDR3nt: TGTGCCAGCATCCTCGGGATTCGGGGGAGGAACACTGAAGCTTTCTTT

d_gene: TRBD1
v_gene: TRBV6-6
abundance: -
j_gene: TRBJ2-7
len: 16
CDR3aa: CASKGHTGTGGNEQYF
CDR3nt: TGTGCCAGCAAAGGCCATACCGGGACAGGGGGCAACGAGCAGTACTTC

d_gene: -
v_gene: TRBV5-1
abundance: once
j_gene: TRBJ2-6
len: 16
CDR3aa: CASSREQASGANVLTF
CDR3nt: TGCGCCAGCAGCCGGGAGCAGGCGTCTGGGGCCAACGTCCTGACTTTC

d_gene: TRBD2
v_gene: TRBV5-1
abundance: -
j_gene: TRBJ2-3
len: 17
CDR3aa: CASSTTLAGEMTDTQYF
CDR3nt: TGCGCCAGCAGCACCACCCTAGCGGGGGAGATGACAGATACGCAGTATTTT

d_gene: TRBD1
v_gene: TRBV25-1
abundance: -
j_gene: TRBJ1-4
len: 16
CDR3aa: CASSVTSGGVNEKLFF
CDR3nt: TGTGCCAGCAGTGTGACCTCAGGGGGAGTTAATGAAAAACTGTTTTTT

d_gene: -
v_gene: TRBV2
abundance: -
j_gene: TRBJ2-4
len: 14
CDR3aa: CASKRSLAKNIQYF
CDR3nt: TGTGCCAGCAAGAGATCCTTAGCCAAAAACATTCAGTACTTC

d_gene: -
v_gene: TRBV29-1
abundance: -
j_gene: TRBJ2-7
len: 14
CDR3aa: CSVEGSNGRHEQYF
CDR3nt: TGCAGCGTTGAAGGGTCTAATGGGAGACACGAGCAGTACTTC

d_gene: TRBD1
v_gene: TRBV18
abundance: few
j_gene: TRBJ1-2
len: 15
CDR3aa: CASSPTWDRGNGYTF
CDR3nt: TGTGCCAGCTCACCGACTTGGGACAGGGGGAATGGCTACACCTTC

d_gene: TRBD2
v_gene: TRBV6-1
abundance: -
j_gene: TRBJ2-7
len: 14
CDR3aa: CASKGDYGSYEQYF
CDR3nt: TGTGCCAGCAAAGGGGACTACGGCTCCTACGAGCAGTACTTC

d_gene: TRBD1
v_gene: TRBV5-1
abundance: -
j_gene: TRBJ2-7
len: 16
CDR3aa: CASSSGQGSSPNEQYF
CDR3nt: TGCGCCAGCAGCTCGGGACAGGGTAGTTCCCCGAACGAGCAGTACTTC

d_gene: TRBD1
v_gene: TRBV14
abundance: -
j_gene: TRBJ2-7
len: 17
CDR3aa: CASSQEGYRGRTCEQYF
CDR3nt: TGTGCCAGCAGCCAAGAAGGGTACAGGGGGCGCACGTGCGAGCAGTACTTC